The 3 T cell receptor beta chains presented below share a single source sample, sequenced in a study of T-cell memory formation after mild COVID-19. TCRdb recomputed calls from the 5' RACE reads with MiXCR, one row per CDR3 protein. This table has about 210,000 distinct CDR3 sequences, roughly 27% appearing once. Sequenced sample: PBMCs or a T cell subset sorted from them (not recorded which). Source of these receptors: an adult woman who had mild COVID-19 (a few samples of this study predate the infection). Cell type and time point are not known.

V and J are TRBV29-1 and TRBJ1-3; D is perhaps TRBD1 (5 bases). The CDR3 totals 12 residues. The germline V and J ends were trimmed by 4 bases and 11 bases, with 15 bases remaining between them. The germline CDR1 and CDR2 sequences are SQVTM and ANQGSEA. CDR3 DNA sequence: TGCAGCGTTGGGGACGGCGCTGTGGCCATATATTTT. Translating it yields CSVGDGAVAIYF.

The chain links TRBV6-6 to TRBJ2-2; the D gene is possibly TRBD2 (6 bases). The germline V gene has CDR1 MNHNY and CDR2 SVGAGI (reference sequence). CDR3 length: 16 amino acids. V gave up 0 bases and J gave up 6 bases, with 14 bases separating them. This CDR3 reads CASSYSPSGSPGELFF. CDR3 bases: TGTGCCAGCAGTTACTCGCCCAGCGGGTCCCCCGGGGAGCTGTTTTTT.

This clonotype has more than one count but fewer than ten. This rearrangement joins TRBV28 to TRBJ2-7; D gene ambiguous. Germline V gives CDR1 MDHEN, CDR2 SYDVKM. V dropped 4 bases and J dropped 6 bases, with 13 bases sitting between them. This CDR3 is 13 amino acids long. CDR3 amino acids: CASSSLRVGEQYF. In DNA form, the CDR3 reads TGTGCCAGCAGTTCGTTAAGGGTCGGCGAGCAGTACTTC. Variable domain in full (rest from reference TRBV28 and TRBJ2-7): DVKVTQSSRYLVKRTGEKVFLECVQDMDHENMFWYRQDPGLGLRLIYFSYDVKMKEKGDIPEGYSVSREKKERFSLILESASTNQTSMYLCASSSLRVGEQYFGPGTRLTVT.